These 19 T cell receptor beta chains were all obtained from the same sample, sequenced in a study of technical replicates of blood from several donors. Produced via immunoSEQ multiplex PCR; TCRdb's table is partial and in-frame only. The sample lists around 53,000 clones; 92% were seen once. The sample consisted of PBMCs. Every receptor here comes from a human donor in good health. Some clones in this sample may be carry-over from other donors' samples.

The chain has TRBV7-2 and TRBJ2-7; 8 nucleotides agree with TRBD2. CDR1 SGHTA and CDR2 FQGNSA come from the germline V gene. The CDR3 spans 14 residues. J lost 4 bases, V lost 5 bases, and 7 bases had no gene match. CDR3 in amino acids: CASSQGASGYEQYF. The CDR3 DNA follows: TGTGCCAGCAGCCAAGGGGCTAGCGGGTACGAGCAGTACTTC.

This clone was recorded a few times. The CDR3 nucleotides read TGTGCCAGCAGTACACAACTTAGGGGCTATCAGCCCCAGCATTTT. It is translated as CASSTQLRGYQPQHF. V gene TRBV6-1 combines with J gene TRBJ1-5, with a tentative D call TRBD1 (5 bases). This CDR3 region has 15 residues. CDR1 is MNHNS and CDR2 is SASEGT in the germline V gene. V gave up 5 bases and J gave up 5 bases, with 16 bases separating them.

The V call is TRBV7-9, the J call TRBJ2-7; tentatively, D is TRBD1 (6 bases). The V end lost 0 bases, the J end lost 6 bases, and 9 bases lay between the germline ends. Per the germline V gene, CDR1 is SEHNR and CDR2 is FQNEAQ (reference sequence). The CDR3 totals 13 residues. CDR3 loop: CASSLAGGVEQYF. CDR3 DNA: TGTGCCAGCAGCTTAGCTGGGGGCGTCGAGCAGTACTTC.

The chain combines TRBV7-3 with TRBJ1-1; unclear D gene. The CDR3 consists of 13 residues. The germline V gene has CDR1 SGHTA and CDR2 FQGTGA. V lost 5 bases, J lost 0 bases, and 7 bases lay in between. In nucleotides, the CDR3 is TGTGCCAGCAGCACTGAGATGAACACTGAAGCTTTCTTT. Translating it yields CASSTEMNTEAFF.

The rearrangement uses TRBV11-1 and TRBJ2-1; 14 bases agree with TRBD2. With 1 base clipped from V and 7 bases from J, the junction kept 3 bases outside the gene matches. CDR3 length equals 16 residues. Germline V gene sequence: CDR1 SGHAT, CDR2 FQDESV (reference sequence). The CDR3 DNA is TGTGCCAGCAGCTTAGGGGGACTAGCGGGAGAGAATGAGCAGTTCTTC. Its translation is CASSLGGLAGENEQFF.

The V gene is TRBV6-5, the J gene TRBJ2-7; D gene unclear. The CDR3 covers 14 residues. V was pared by 6 bases and J by 0 bases, with 12 bases between. Germline CDR1 and CDR2: MNHEY and SVGAGI. CDR3 amino acids: CASRSSDSSYEQYF. The CDR3 DNA follows: TGTGCCAGCAGGTCGAGTGATAGCTCCTACGAGCAGTACTTC.

This chain joins TRBV7-9 and TRBJ1-2; D is possibly TRBD1 (5 bases). Trimming took off 1 base at V and 10 bases at J, with 13 bases between the two ends. The V gene's germline CDR1 is SEHNR and CDR2 FQNEAQ (reference sequence). The CDR3 runs to 13 residues. CDR3 sequence: CASSLVGRADYTF. The CDR3 region has the DNA TGTGCCAGCAGCTTAGTTGGCAGGGCTGACTACACCTTC.

This chain links TRBV2 with TRBJ1-6, with TRBD1 identical over 9 bases. Germline CDR1 and CDR2: SNHLY and FYNNEI. The J segment lost 7 bases and the V segment lost 7 bases, leaving 2 bases of the junction unmatched. The CDR3 length is 13 residues. CDR3 in DNA: TGTGCCAGCAAGGGACAGGGAAATTCACCCCTCCACTTT. This encodes CASKGQGNSPLHF.

V gene TRBV30 combines with J gene TRBJ1-4; 9 positions agree with TRBD1. Germline V lookup: CDR1 GTSNPN, CDR2 SVGIG (reference sequence). The junction had 7 bases not matched to a gene; V was cut back by 3 bases and J by 8 bases. The CDR3 contains 14 residues. The CDR3 region is CAWRTTGGREKLFF. CDR3 DNA: TGTGCCTGGAGGACCACAGGGGGCCGGGAAAAACTGTTTTTT.

This chain joins TRBV19 and TRBJ1-2; TRBD1 matches at 7 bases. This CDR3 region has 15 residues. V shed 5 bases and J 2 bases; nucleotides not matched to a gene: 8. Germline CDR1 and CDR2: LNHDA and SQIVND (reference sequence). Here the CDR3 DNA reads TGTGCCAGTAGTGCCCCAGGGGGTGCGAACTATGGCTACACCTTC. This encodes CASSAPGGANYGYTF.

The table lists this clone with a count of one. J is TRBJ1-2 and V is TRBV29-1, with D unclear. In germline, CDR1 is SQVTM, CDR2 ANQGSEA. The CDR3 covers 12 residues. V was trimmed by 6 bases and J by 0 bases, leaving 8 bases between them. The CDR3 loop reads CSVGKANYGYTF. The CDR3 DNA follows: TGCAGCGTGGGCAAAGCTAACTATGGCTACACCTTC.

Only one count was recorded for this clone. This rearrangement joins TRBV15 to TRBJ1-6, with a possible D match to TRBD1 (5 bases). The V gene lost 1 base and the J gene lost 9 bases, with 10 bases spanning the gap. The CDR3 has 14 residues. The V gene's germline CDR1 is LNHNV and CDR2 YYDKDF (reference sequence). Here the CDR3 reads CATSRVGEGSPLHF. The CDR3 DNA is TGTGCCACCAGCAGAGTAGGGGAGGGTTCACCCCTCCACTTT.

The rearrangement joins TRBV5-1 to TRBJ2-2; TRBD2 matches at 9 bases. Trimming took 5 bases from V and 2 from J; bases not matched to a gene: 7. CDR3 length: 16 residues. Germline V gene data show CDR1 as SGHRS and CDR2 as YFSETQ. The CDR3 bases are TGCGCCAGCAGAGGGGGAGCGGGAGGTAACACCGGGGAGCTGTTTTTT. It specifies CASRGGAGGNTGELFF.

This clone was seen only once. The chain carries TRBV4-2 and TRBJ2-7; D call uncertain. The CDR3 sequence is 14 residues long. CDR1 is LGHNA, CDR2 YNFKEQ, per germline. V gave up 4 bases and J gave up 3 bases, with 13 bases separating them. CDR3 DNA sequence: TGTGCCAGCAGCCCCACCCCGACATACTACGAGCAGTACTTC. This gives the protein CASSPTPTYYEQYF.

The J gene is TRBJ2-3, the V gene TRBV11-2, with a tentative D call TRBD2 (6 bases). The CDR3 runs 14 residues. Germline CDR1 and CDR2: SGHAT and FQNNGV. Trimming pared 1 base from V and 3 bases from J, leaving 8 bases between. The CDR3 nucleotides read TGTGCCAGCAGCTTAGCGGGAGTGACAGATACGCAGTATTTT. Translating it yields CASSLAGVTDTQYF. Combining the CDR3 with reference TRBV11-2 and TRBJ2-3 gives the whole variable domain EAGVAQSPRYKIIEKRQSVAFWCNPISGHATLYWYQQILGQGPKLLIQFQNNGVVDDSQLPKDRFSAERLKGVDSTLKIQPAKLEDSAVYLCASSLAGVTDTQYFGPGTRLTVL.

A few counts support this clone. The genes are TRBV2 and TRBJ2-4; 7 nucleotides match TRBD2. The V gene end was trimmed by 7 bases and the J gene end by 2 bases; junction bases not matched to a gene: 5. Germline V CDR1 and CDR2: SNHLY, FYNNEI. This CDR3 contains 14 residues. Written as DNA, the CDR3 is TGTGCCAGCACCCCGGGGGGAACCAAAAACATTCAGTACTTC. Translation gives CASTPGGTKNIQYF.

The chain recombines TRBV9 with TRBJ2-1; D gene ambiguous. The germline V and J ends were trimmed by 4 bases and 10 bases, with 18 bases remaining between them. Per the germline V gene, CDR1 is SGDLS and CDR2 is YYNGEE. The CDR3 length is 14 residues. CDR3 coding DNA: TGTGCCAGCAGCTTCTCCTTTTTGGTTGAGGAGCAGTTCTTC. Translated: CASSFSFLVEEQFF.

This chain connects TRBV4-3 to TRBJ1-2, with 11 bases lining up with TRBD1. Germline V CDR1 and CDR2: LGHNA, YSLEER. V dropped 4 bases and J dropped 7; count of bases not matched to a gene: 11. This CDR3 is built from 16 residues. The CDR3 DNA is TGCGCCAGCAGCCTCGAAGACGGGACAGGGGGATTTGGCTACACCTTC. This translates into CASSLEDGTGGFGYTF.

The rearrangement links TRBV10-3 to TRBJ1-3, with a tentative D call TRBD1 (6 bases). V lost 3 bases and J lost 0, with 9 bases in between. The germline gives CDR1 ENHRY, CDR2 SYGVKD. The CDR3 is 15 amino acids. The CDR3 DNA reads TGTGCCATCAGTGACACAGGGTCCTCTGGAAACACCATATATTTT. Its protein is CAISDTGSSGNTIYF.